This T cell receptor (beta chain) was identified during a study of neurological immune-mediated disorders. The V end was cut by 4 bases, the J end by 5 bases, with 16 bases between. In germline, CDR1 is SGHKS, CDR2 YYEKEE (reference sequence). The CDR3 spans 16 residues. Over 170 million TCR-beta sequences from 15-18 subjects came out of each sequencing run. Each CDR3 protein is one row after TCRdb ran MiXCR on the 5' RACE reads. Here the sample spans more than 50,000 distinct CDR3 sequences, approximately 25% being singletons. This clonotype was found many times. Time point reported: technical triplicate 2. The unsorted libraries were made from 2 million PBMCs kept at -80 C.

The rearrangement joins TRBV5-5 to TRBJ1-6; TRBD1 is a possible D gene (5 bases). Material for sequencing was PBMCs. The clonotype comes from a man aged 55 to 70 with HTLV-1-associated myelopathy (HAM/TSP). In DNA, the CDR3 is TGTGCCAGCAGCCCCGTGGCAGGGACGAATAATTCACCCCTCCACTTT. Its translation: CASSPVAGTNNSPLHF. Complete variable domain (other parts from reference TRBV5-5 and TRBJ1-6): DAGVTQSPTHLIKTRGQQVTLRCSPISGHKSVSWYQQVLGQGPQFIFQYYEKEERGRGNFPDRFSARQFPNYSSELNVNALLLGDSALYLCASSPVAGTNNSPLHFGNGTRLTVT.